This T cell receptor (beta chain) was profiled in a study of blood T cells in healthy people across ages. For the study at large: There was about one barcoded beta molecule captured by template switching per two T cells.

It was with a sample-barcoded 5' primer and a J-beta primer mix that a second PCR of roughly 7 to 12 cycles was run. TCRdb analysed the 5' RACE reads with MiXCR anew, one entry per CDR3 protein. Of roughly 1.4 million distinct CDR3 sequences in the sample, 59% are singletons; the top ten hold roughly 7%. A remark on this clonotype: Its antigen is currently unknown.

CDR3 length: 12 residues. Deletions cut 5 bases from V and 4 bases from J, with 6 bases between. The germline V gene has CDR1 SNHLY and CDR2 FYNNEI. Study-wide findings and caveats: Among T cells, TCR beta diversity per million cells dropped roughly linearly as age rose.

V gene TRBV2 combines with J gene TRBJ2-1; D gene uncertain. The receptor's source is a man aged 18-30 years in good health. What was sequenced was blood. CDR3 sequence (DNA): TGTGCCAGCAGTTCGTGGTACAATGAGCAGTTCTTC. This sequence encodes CASSSWYNEQFF.